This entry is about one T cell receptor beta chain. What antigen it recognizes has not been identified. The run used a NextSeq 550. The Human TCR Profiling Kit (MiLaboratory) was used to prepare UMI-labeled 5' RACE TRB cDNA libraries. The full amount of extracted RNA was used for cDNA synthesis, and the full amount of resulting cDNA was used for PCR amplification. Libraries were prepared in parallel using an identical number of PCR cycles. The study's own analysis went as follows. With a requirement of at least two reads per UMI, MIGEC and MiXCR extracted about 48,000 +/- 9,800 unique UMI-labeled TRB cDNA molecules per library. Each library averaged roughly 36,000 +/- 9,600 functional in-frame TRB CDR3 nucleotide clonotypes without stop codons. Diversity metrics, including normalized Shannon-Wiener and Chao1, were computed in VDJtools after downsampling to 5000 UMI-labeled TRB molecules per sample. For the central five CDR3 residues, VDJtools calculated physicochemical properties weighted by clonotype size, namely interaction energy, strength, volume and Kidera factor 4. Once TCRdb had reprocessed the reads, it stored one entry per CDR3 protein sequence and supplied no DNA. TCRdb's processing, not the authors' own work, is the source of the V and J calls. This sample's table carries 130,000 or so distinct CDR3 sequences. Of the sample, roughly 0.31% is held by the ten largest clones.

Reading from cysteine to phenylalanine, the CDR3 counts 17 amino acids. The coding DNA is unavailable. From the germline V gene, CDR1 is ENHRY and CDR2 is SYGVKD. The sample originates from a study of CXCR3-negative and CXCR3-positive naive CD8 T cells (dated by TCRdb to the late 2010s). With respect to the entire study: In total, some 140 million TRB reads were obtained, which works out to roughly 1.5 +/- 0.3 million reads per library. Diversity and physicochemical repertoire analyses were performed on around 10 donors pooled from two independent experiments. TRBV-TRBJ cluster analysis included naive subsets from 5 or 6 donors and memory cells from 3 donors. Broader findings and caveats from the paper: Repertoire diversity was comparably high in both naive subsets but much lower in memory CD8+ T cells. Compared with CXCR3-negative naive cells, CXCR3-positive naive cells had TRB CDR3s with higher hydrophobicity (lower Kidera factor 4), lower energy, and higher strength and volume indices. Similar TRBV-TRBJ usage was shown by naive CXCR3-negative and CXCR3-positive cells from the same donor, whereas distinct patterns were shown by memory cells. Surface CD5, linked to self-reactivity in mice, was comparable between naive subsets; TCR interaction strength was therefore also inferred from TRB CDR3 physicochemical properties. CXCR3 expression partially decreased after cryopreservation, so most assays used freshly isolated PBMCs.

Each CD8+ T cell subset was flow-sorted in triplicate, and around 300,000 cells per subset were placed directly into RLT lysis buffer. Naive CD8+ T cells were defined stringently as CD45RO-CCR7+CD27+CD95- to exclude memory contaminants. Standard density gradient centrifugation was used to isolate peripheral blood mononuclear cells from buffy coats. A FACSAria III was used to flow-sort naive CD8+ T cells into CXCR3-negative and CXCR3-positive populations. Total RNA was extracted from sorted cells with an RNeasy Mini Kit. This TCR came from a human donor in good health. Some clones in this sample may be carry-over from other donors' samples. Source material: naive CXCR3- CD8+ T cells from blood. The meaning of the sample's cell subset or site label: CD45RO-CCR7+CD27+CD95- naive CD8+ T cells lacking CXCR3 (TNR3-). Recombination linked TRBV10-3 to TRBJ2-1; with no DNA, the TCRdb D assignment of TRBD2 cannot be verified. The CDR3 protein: CAISESSGREYGNEQFF.